These T cell receptor beta chains were read from a single sample in a study of blood T cell repertoires in COVID-19. Produced via immunoSEQ multiplex PCR; TCRdb's table is partial and in-frame only. The table shows approximately 90,000 clones, with approximately 88% occurring only once. Sequencing was done on a sample of peripheral blood. The source is a man in his 60s with acute or convalescent COVID-19. Both conserved end residues are part of each CDR3. The order of the fields is clone size, D gene, J gene, CDR3 length, V gene, CDR3 DNA, CDR3 protein. D genes are given only for firm matches. Part of the rows lack a size; the others show once, few, many or a class for expanded clones.

clone_size: NA; d_call: NA; j_call: TRBJ1-3; cdr3_length: 13; v_call: TRBV9; cdr3_nt: TGTGCCAGCAGCGGAACAGGCGGAAACACCATATATTTT; cdr3_aa: CASSGTGGNTIYF
clone_size: NA; d_call: NA; j_call: TRBJ2-7; cdr3_length: 13; v_call: TRBV11-2; cdr3_nt: TGTGCCAGCAGCTTAGCGTCTTACTACGAGCAGTACTTC; cdr3_aa: CASSLASYYEQYF
clone_size: NA; d_call: NA; j_call: TRBJ1-2; cdr3_length: 13; v_call: TRBV2; cdr3_nt: TGTGCCAGCAGTGACCGGGAAGGCGGTGGCTACACCTTC; cdr3_aa: CASSDREGGGYTF
clone_size: NA; d_call: NA; j_call: TRBJ2-5; cdr3_length: 16; v_call: TRBV14; cdr3_nt: TGTGCCAGCAGCTTTCAACTTAGCGGTTACCAAGAGACCCAGTACTTC; cdr3_aa: CASSFQLSGYQETQYF
clone_size: NA; d_call: TRBD1; j_call: TRBJ1-4; cdr3_length: 15; v_call: TRBV5-1; cdr3_nt: TGCGCCAGCAGCTTGGGGGACAGGCTTGCCGAAAAACTGTTTTTT; cdr3_aa: CASSLGDRLAEKLFF
clone_size: NA; d_call: NA; j_call: TRBJ1-5; cdr3_length: 17; v_call: TRBV30; cdr3_nt: TGTGCCTGGAGTGTTCAAGACAGCAAATATAGCAATCAGCCCCAGCATTTT; cdr3_aa: CAWSVQDSKYSNQPQHF
clone_size: NA; d_call: TRBD1; j_call: TRBJ2-5; cdr3_length: 17; v_call: TRBV7-6; cdr3_nt: TGTGCCAGCAGCTTAGTTAAGGGGGCCCAGCACCAAGAGACCCAGTACTTC; cdr3_aa: CASSLVKGAQHQETQYF
clone_size: NA; d_call: NA; j_call: TRBJ2-7; cdr3_length: 12; v_call: TRBV30; cdr3_nt: TGTGCCTGTGGCTCAGGGACTTACGAGCAGTACTTC; cdr3_aa: CACGSGTYEQYF
clone_size: NA; d_call: TRBD2; j_call: TRBJ2-7; cdr3_length: 13; v_call: TRBV29-1; cdr3_nt: TGCAGCGTACGGACTAGCGGGAATGGGGAGCAGTACTTC; cdr3_aa: CSVRTSGNGEQYF
clone_size: NA; d_call: NA; j_call: TRBJ1-5; cdr3_length: 15; v_call: TRBV9; cdr3_nt: TGTGCCAGCACCCCCCCGGGGTATAGCAATCAGCCCCAGCATTTT; cdr3_aa: CASTPPGYSNQPQHF
clone_size: NA; d_call: TRBD2; j_call: TRBJ2-2; cdr3_length: 16; v_call: TRBV6-1; cdr3_nt: TGTGCCAGCAGTGCCCGCGGGGGGCGGGACACCGGGGAGCTGTTTTTT; cdr3_aa: CASSARGGRDTGELFF
clone_size: once; d_call: TRBD2; j_call: TRBJ2-7; cdr3_length: 15; v_call: TRBV4-1; cdr3_nt: TGCGCCAGCAGCCTCCTAGCGGGGGGGTCCTACGAGCAGTACTTC; cdr3_aa: CASSLLAGGSYEQYF
clone_size: NA; d_call: NA; j_call: TRBJ2-1; cdr3_length: 13; v_call: TRBV3-1/TRBV3-2; cdr3_nt: TGTGCCAGCAGCCAGACCACGGGAAATGAGCAGTTCTTC; cdr3_aa: CASSQTTGNEQFF
clone_size: NA; d_call: TRBD1; j_call: TRBJ1-2; cdr3_length: 15; v_call: TRBV15; cdr3_nt: TGTGCCACCAGCAGAGAGGGACAGTCTAACTATGGCTACACCTTC; cdr3_aa: CATSREGQSNYGYTF
clone_size: NA; d_call: NA; j_call: TRBJ2-5; cdr3_length: 16; v_call: TRBV13; cdr3_nt: TGTGCCAGCAGCGCCGTGGGGATGGGGGCTGGGGAGACCCAGTACTTC; cdr3_aa: CASSAVGMGAGETQYF
clone_size: NA; d_call: NA; j_call: TRBJ2-1; cdr3_length: 13; v_call: TRBV19; cdr3_nt: TGTGCCAGTATGGCTAGGGAGGACAATGAGCAGTTCTTC; cdr3_aa: CASMAREDNEQFF
clone_size: NA; d_call: TRBD2; j_call: TRBJ2-5; cdr3_length: 17; v_call: TRBV5-1; cdr3_nt: TGCGCCAGCAGCTTGGCGGATGTAGCGGGAGTCCAAGAGACCCAGTACTTC; cdr3_aa: CASSLADVAGVQETQYF
clone_size: NA; d_call: NA; j_call: TRBJ2-7; cdr3_length: 15; v_call: TRBV11-2; cdr3_nt: TGTGCCAGCAGCTTAGATCGGGGTCAAAGTCGAGAGCAGTACTTC; cdr3_aa: CASSLDRGQSREQYF
clone_size: NA; d_call: TRBD1; j_call: TRBJ2-2; cdr3_length: 16; v_call: TRBV6-2/TRBV6-3; cdr3_nt: TGTGCCAGCAGTTACCTGACAGGGGGCGACACCGGGGAGCTGTTTTTT; cdr3_aa: CASSYLTGGDTGELFF